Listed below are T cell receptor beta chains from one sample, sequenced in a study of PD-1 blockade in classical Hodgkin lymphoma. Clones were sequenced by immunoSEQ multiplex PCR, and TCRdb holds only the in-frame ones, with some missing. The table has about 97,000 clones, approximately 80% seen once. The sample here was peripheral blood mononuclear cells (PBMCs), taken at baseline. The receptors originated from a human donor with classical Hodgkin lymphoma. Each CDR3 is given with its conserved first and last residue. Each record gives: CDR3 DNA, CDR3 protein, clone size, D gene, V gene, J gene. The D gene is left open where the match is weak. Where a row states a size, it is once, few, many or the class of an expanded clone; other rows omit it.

TGTGCCAGCAGCCCGAACCGGGGGGATACGCAGTATTTT	CASSPNRGDTQYF	once	NA	TRBV6-6	TRBJ2-3
TGTGCCAGCAGTCGAATTGGGGCTGTATATAGCAATCAGCCCCAGCATTTT	CASSRIGAVYSNQPQHF	NA	NA	TRBV5-7	TRBJ1-5
TGTGCCAGCTCACCACGTCGACTAGCGCAGTTCTTC	CASSPRRLAQFF	NA	TRBD2	TRBV18	TRBJ2-1
TGTGCCAGCAGGTTCACCGACACCGGGGAGCTGTTTTTT	CASRFTDTGELFF	few	NA	TRBV6-6	TRBJ2-2
TGTGCCAGCAGCCCTCAGGGTCGTGCCTACGAGCAGTACTTC	CASSPQGRAYEQYF	NA	NA	TRBV7-2	TRBJ2-7
TGTGCCCCCAGGGGGGGACATCCGAGCTCCTACGAGCAGTACTTC	CAPRGGHPSSYEQYF	NA	NA	TRBV6-4	TRBJ2-7
TGTGCCAGCTCAGGCCAGCGGGCCTCCTACGAGCAGTACTTC	CASSGQRASYEQYF	NA	NA	TRBV18	TRBJ2-7
TGCGCCAGCAGCCCCGGGACTCTATACGAGCAGTACTTC	CASSPGTLYEQYF	NA	NA	TRBV5-1	TRBJ2-7
TGTGCCAGCAGCTTAGCGGAGGGGTTAGACTATGGCTACACCTTC	CASSLAEGLDYGYTF	NA	NA	TRBV7-9	TRBJ1-2
TGTGCCGCTAAGGCCGACCGGTGGGTAGATACGCAGTATTTT	CAAKADRWVDTQYF	NA	NA	TRBV6-1	TRBJ2-3
TGTGCCAGTAGCTCCCTTTTGGGGACAGGGGGCCTCGGCTACACCTTC	CASSSLLGTGGLGYTF	NA	TRBD1	TRBV19	TRBJ1-2
TGTGCCATCAGTGAGAATGCGGGAGCGGGTTACGAGCAGTACTTC	CAISENAGAGYEQYF	NA	TRBD2	TRBV10-3	TRBJ2-7
TGTGCCAGCAGTTTGGCAACAGGGGGCGCGAACACCGGGGAGCTGTTTTTT	CASSLATGGANTGELFF	NA	TRBD1	TRBV7-6	TRBJ2-2
TGTGCCACCTCGGCCGGCGGCGGGAGGGCCTACGAGCAGTACTTC	CATSAGGGRAYEQYF	NA	TRBD2	TRBV6-6	TRBJ2-7
TGTGCCAGCAGCCCGAACAGGGGTGAAGCTTTCTTT	CASSPNRGEAFF	NA	TRBD1	TRBV7-2	TRBJ1-1
TGCGCCAGCAGAAGTTGGCTAAGGCGCCCGACAGATACGCAGTATTTT	CASRSWLRRPTDTQYF	NA	NA	TRBV10-1	TRBJ2-3
TGCAGCGCCGGGGGGTCCGGGGAGCAGTTCTTC	CSAGGSGEQFF	NA	TRBD2	TRBV29-1	TRBJ2-1
TGTGCCAGCAGCTTACCAACAGGGTTAGGGGCCAACGTCCTGACTTTC	CASSLPTGLGANVLTF	NA	NA	TRBV5-4	TRBJ2-6
TGTGCCAGCAGCTCCCCGACTGAGAATGAGCAGTTCTTC	CASSSPTENEQFF	NA	NA	TRBV5-5	TRBJ2-1
TGTGCCAGCAGTTACGTCGCAGGGAACACTAACTATGGCTACACCTTC	CASSYVAGNTNYGYTF	NA	NA	TRBV6-5	TRBJ1-2
TGTGCCAGCAGCTTAGGGTCCGGACCCCAAGAGACCCAGTACTTC	CASSLGSGPQETQYF	NA	NA	TRBV7-9	TRBJ2-5
TGTGCCAGCAGCCCGGGGGGACAGGACCATTCACCCCTCCACTTT	CASSPGGQDHSPLHF	NA	TRBD1	TRBV28	TRBJ1-6
TGTGCCAGCAGCTTAGCTGAGAATCAGCCCCAGCATTTT	CASSLAENQPQHF	NA	NA	TRBV7-8	TRBJ1-5
TGTGCCAGCGGCTTGGACACGCATCAGCCCCAGCATTTT	CASGLDTHQPQHF	NA	NA	TRBV28	TRBJ1-5
TGTGCCAGCAGTTCCCATGGGGGGGGGCTAAATGAAAAACTGTTTTTT	CASSSHGGGLNEKLFF	NA	NA	TRBV28	TRBJ1-4
TGTGCCAGCTCACCAGGGGGCTCGGCCCACAATGAGCAGTTCTTC	CASSPGGSAHNEQFF	once	NA	TRBV18	TRBJ2-1
TGCGCCAGCAGTCTCACAGGGTCCACTGAAGCTTTCTTT	CASSLTGSTEAFF	NA	NA	TRBV5-1	TRBJ1-1
TGTGCCAGCAGCCAAGGGACAGGGACTGAAGCTTTCTTT	CASSQGTGTEAFF	few	TRBD1	TRBV14	TRBJ1-1
TGTGCCAGCTCTCCCAACACCGGGGAGCTGTTTTTT	CASSPNTGELFF	NA	NA	TRBV18	TRBJ2-2
TGTGCCAGCAGCATCCGGGAGGGCCGGCGGAATGAGCAGTTCTTC	CASSIREGRRNEQFF	NA	TRBD2	TRBV9	TRBJ2-1
TGTGCCAGTAAGGGCGGGGCGAACACCGGGGAGCTGTTTTTT	CASKGGANTGELFF	NA	NA	TRBV19	TRBJ2-2
TGTGCCAGCAGGGGACCGGGACAGGGGGCAGGCGGCTACACCTTC	CASRGPGQGAGGYTF	NA	TRBD1	TRBV6-5	TRBJ1-2
TGTGCCAGCAGCTCGCTTACAGGGTTTAGGAATGGCTACACCTTC	CASSSLTGFRNGYTF	few	NA	TRBV11-2	TRBJ1-2
TGTGCCAGCAGTCTCGGGACAGGGCGGCACGAGCAGTACTTC	CASSLGTGRHEQYF	NA	TRBD1	TRBV28	TRBJ2-7
TGTGCCAGCAGCATCACTGGGGCGAGCGAGCAGTACTTC	CASSITGASEQYF	once	NA	TRBV9	TRBJ2-7
TGTGCCAGCTTACGGGGGAGGAGCTCCTACAATGAGCAGTTCTTC	CASLRGRSSYNEQFF	NA	NA	TRBV6-1	TRBJ2-1
TGTGCCAGCAGCGTAGTTCTGCCTAGCGGCCAAGAGACCCAGTACTTC	CASSVVLPSGQETQYF	NA	TRBD2	TRBV9	TRBJ2-5
TGTGCCCTGGTGGAGCGGGGATACACAGATACGCAGTATTTT	CALVERGYTDTQYF	NA	TRBD2	TRBV30	TRBJ2-3
TGTGCCAGCAGTTTACCCCCGACAGGACTAAGCACAGATACGCAGTATTTT	CASSLPPTGLSTDTQYF	NA	NA	TRBV28	TRBJ2-3
TGTGCCAGCAGCGTGCGGACTAGCTACAATGAGCAGTTCTTC	CASSVRTSYNEQFF	NA	TRBD2	TRBV7-6	TRBJ2-1
TGTGCCAGCAACGAAGCGGGAGGGAGCGAGCAGTACTTC	CASNEAGGSEQYF	NA	TRBD2	TRBV9	TRBJ2-7
TGTGCCAGCAAGGGACAGGGGGAAAATGAGCAGTTCTTC	CASKGQGENEQFF	NA	TRBD1	TRBV5-4	TRBJ2-1
TGTGCCAGCGAACTAGCGGGCGGCACAGATACGCAGTATTTT	CASELAGGTDTQYF	NA	TRBD2	TRBV6-6	TRBJ2-3
TGTGCCAGCAGTCAACAGGGGTCGTGGGGCGAGCAGTACTTC	CASSQQGSWGEQYF	NA	TRBD1	TRBV6-5	TRBJ2-7
TGCGCCAGCAGCTTGATTGCGGGAGTCTCCTACAATGAGCAGTTCTTC	CASSLIAGVSYNEQFF	NA	TRBD2	TRBV5-1	TRBJ2-1
TGTGCCAGCAGCCTCGATAGCGGGAGGTCGACCTACGAGCAGTACTTC	CASSLDSGRSTYEQYF	NA	TRBD2	TRBV11-2	TRBJ2-7
TGTGCCAGCAGTCGGACTCCCGGGGGGACCCAGTACTTC	CASSRTPGGTQYF	NA	NA	TRBV7-2	TRBJ2-5
TGTGCCAGCAGCTTAGGGCTCCTAGCGAATAGCTCCTACGAGCAGTACTTC	CASSLGLLANSSYEQYF	NA	NA	TRBV11-2	TRBJ2-7
TGTGCCTGGTCCAGGGTGAACACTGAAGCTTTCTTT	CAWSRVNTEAFF	few	NA	TRBV30	TRBJ1-1
TGTGCCATCAGTGTAACTAGCGGGAGCACAGATACGCAGTATTTT	CAISVTSGSTDTQYF	NA	TRBD2	TRBV10-3	TRBJ2-3
TGCGCCAGCACGGCGACCCCGGCTACAGATACGCAGTATTTT	CASTATPATDTQYF	NA	NA	TRBV5-1	TRBJ2-3
TGTGCCAGCAGTAACAATCCAGGACAGGGGGTCTACGAGCAGTACTTC	CASSNNPGQGVYEQYF	NA	TRBD1	TRBV6-6	TRBJ2-7
TGTGCCAGTTCCCCGGGACTAGCGGGAGTGGGGGCCTACGAGCAGTACTTC	CASSPGLAGVGAYEQYF	once	TRBD2	TRBV18	TRBJ2-7
TGTGCCAGCAGCTTGGGACTAGCGGATTACGAGCAGTACTTC	CASSLGLADYEQYF	NA	TRBD2	TRBV5-4	TRBJ2-7
TGTGCCAGCAGACAGGGGGCCTACGAGCAGTACTTC	CASRQGAYEQYF	NA	TRBD1	TRBV6-5	TRBJ2-7
TGTGCCAGCTCGTCCCGGGGTTCCTACGAGCAGTACTTC	CASSSRGSYEQYF	NA	NA	TRBV5-4	TRBJ2-7
TGCGCCAGCAGCTTTGACAGGGTCACAGATACGCAGTATTTT	CASSFDRVTDTQYF	NA	TRBD1	TRBV5-1	TRBJ2-3
TGCGCCAGCAGTGGACAGGGGGCTGAGGAGACCCAGTACTTC	CASSGQGAEETQYF	NA	TRBD1	TRBV5-1	TRBJ2-5